The 18 T cell receptor beta chains below all came from one sample that was sequenced in a study of control samples from healthy donors and cancer patients. Clones were sequenced by immunoSEQ multiplex PCR, and TCRdb holds only the in-frame ones, with some missing. The sample has some 150,000 clones, 91% seen once. The sequenced material came from blood. The receptor set was obtained from a man aged 25 to 45 in good health.

V gene TRBV27 combines with J gene TRBJ1-4, with D uncertain. Trimming pared 3 bases from V and 8 bases from J, leaving 10 bases between. Germline V gene data show CDR1 as MNHEY and CDR2 as SMNVEV (reference sequence). This CDR3 region has 13 residues. CDR3 sequence: CASSLAGVEKLFF. Written as DNA, the CDR3 is TGTGCCAGCAGTTTGGCAGGAGTGGAAAAACTGTTTTTT. The whole variable domain, filled in from reference TRBV27 and TRBJ1-4, reads EAQVTQNPRYLITVTGKKLTVTCSQNMNHEYMSWYRQDPGLGLRQIYYSMNVEVTDKGDVPEGYKVSRKEKRNFPLILESPSPNQTSLYFCASSLAGVEKLFFGSGTQLSVL.

The genes are TRBV7-8 and TRBJ1-1; D is undetermined. Trimming removed 5 bases at V and 5 bases at J, with 12 bases between. The CDR3 is made up of 13 amino acids. Germline-derived CDR1 and CDR2 are SGHVS and FQNEAQ. The CDR3 nucleotides read TGTGCCAGCAGCGAGTCCCGAGGGACTGAAGCTTTCTTT. This sequence encodes CASSESRGTEAFF.

The genes are TRBV27 and TRBJ1-5; D is uncertain. The germline V gene encodes CDR1 MNHEY and CDR2 SMNVEV (reference sequence). The CDR3 totals 15 residues. The V end lost 0 bases, the J end lost 2 bases, and 8 bases lay between the germline ends. In DNA form, the CDR3 reads TGTGCCAGCAGTTTATCCGGCCCGGGCAATCAGCCCCAGCATTTT. Translated, it gives CASSLSGPGNQPQHF.

The chain combines TRBV4-1 with TRBJ2-7, with 8 bases aligning to TRBD1. The CDR3 is 15 amino acids. Trimming took 1 base from V and 4 from J; bases not matched to a gene: 6. From germline, CDR1 is MGHRA and CDR2 YSYEKL. The CDR3 loop is CASSQVTGQVYEQYF. The DNA of the CDR3 is TGCGCCAGCAGCCAAGTGACGGGACAGGTATACGAGCAGTACTTC.

This clone occurred a few times. The chain combines TRBV6-5 with TRBJ1-1; D is possibly TRBD1 (5 bases). Trimming removed 5 bases from V and 1 base from J, with 11 bases in between. The CDR3 is 14 residues long. Germline assignment: CDR1 MNHEY and CDR2 SVGAGI. The CDR3 DNA reads TGTGCCAGCAGTACCCTTACAGGGAACACTGAAGCTTTCTTT. Its translation: CASSTLTGNTEAFF.

The genes are TRBV12-5 and TRBJ2-5; TRBD1 is a possible D gene (5 bases). Germline lookup yields CDR1 LGHNT and CDR2 FRNRAP. The length of the CDR3 is 12 residues. V dropped 6 bases and J dropped 4 bases, with 9 bases sitting between them. The CDR3 DNA is TGTGCTAGTGGACCAGGGCGAGAGACCCAGTACTTC. As protein: CASGPGRETQYF. The full variable domain, with the rest looked up from reference TRBV12-5 and TRBJ2-5, is DARVTQTPRHKVTEMGQEVTMRCQPILGHNTVFWYRQTMMQGLELLAYFRNRAPLDDSGMPKDRFSAEMPDATLATLKIQPSEPRDSAVYFCASGPGRETQYFGPGTRLLVL.

The chain recombines TRBV4-2 with TRBJ1-5; D is uncertain. Germline CDR1 LGHNA, CDR2 YNFKEQ. Trimming removed 0 bases from V and 0 bases from J, with 12 bases in between. This CDR3 region has 17 residues. The CDR3 is CASSQEGAGYSNQPQHF. As DNA, the CDR3 is TGTGCCAGCAGCCAAGAGGGAGCGGGTTATAGCAATCAGCCCCAGCATTTT.

A remark on this clone: Distinct nucleotide sequences in the sample also encode this CDR3. The chain links TRBV7-3 to TRBJ1-1; the D gene is possibly TRBD1 (6 bases). The CDR3 is made up of 14 amino acids. V dropped 4 bases and J dropped 1 base, with 10 bases sitting between them. The germline CDR1 and CDR2 sequences are SGHTA and FQGTGA. This CDR3 reads CASSSGHQNTEAFF. The CDR3 bases are TGTGCCAGCAGCTCGGGACACCAGAACACTGAAGCTTTCTTT.

The gene calls are TRBV19 and TRBJ2-7; D is possibly TRBD1 (7 bases). This CDR3 spans 16 amino acids. Trimming pared 1 base from V and 4 bases from J, leaving 17 bases between. Germline V gene lookup returns CDR1 LNHDA and CDR2 SQIVND (reference sequence). CDR3 amino acids: CASSIAIGQAGYEQYF. CDR3 in DNA: TGTGCCAGTAGTATAGCCATAGGACAGGCGGGATACGAGCAGTACTTC.

A few counts support this clone. This chain uses TRBV10-1 with TRBJ2-5; D is undetermined. Germline-derived CDR1 and CDR2 are WNHNN and SYGVQD (reference sequence). This CDR3 contains 10 residues. Trimming cost V 7 bases and J 3 bases, with 3 bases left between them. The CDR3 DNA follows: TGCGCCAGCACCAAAGAGACCCAGTACTTC. Translating gives CASTKETQYF.

As to this clone: Other DNA sequences in this specimen translate into the identical CDR3. The rearrangement uses TRBV9 and TRBJ1-4; the D gene is possibly TRBD1 (5 bases). The V end was cut by 0 bases, the J end by 5 bases, with 8 bases between. From germline, CDR1 is SGDLS and CDR2 YYNGEE. The CDR3 contains 14 residues. The CDR3 nucleotides read TGTGCCAGCAGCGTAGCAGGGACCAATGAAAAACTGTTTTTT. Amino acids: CASSVAGTNEKLFF. Looking up the rest from reference TRBV9 and TRBJ1-4 gives the full variable domain: DSGVTQTPKHLITATGQRVTLRCSPRSGDLSVYWYQQSLDQGLQFLIQYYNGEERAKGNILERFSAQQFPDLHSELNLSSLELGDSALYFCASSVAGTNEKLFFGSGTQLSVL.

This chain connects TRBV6-6 to TRBJ1-3; no firm D call. Trimming cost V 0 bases and J 4 bases, with 10 bases left between them. The CDR3 spans 15 residues. CDR1 is MNHNY and CDR2 is SVGAGI in the germline V gene (reference sequence). The CDR3 DNA is TGTGCCAGCAGTTACTCGGCAGGAGGGGGAAACACCATATATTTT. This encodes CASSYSAGGGNTIYF.

The V gene is TRBV27, the J gene TRBJ2-4; no reliable D call. This CDR3 spans 11 amino acids. Trimming cost V 0 bases and J 7 bases, with 1 base left between them. Germline CDR1 reads MNHEY; CDR2 reads SMNVEV (reference sequence). The CDR3 sequence: CASSLSNIQYF. The DNA of the CDR3 is TGTGCCAGCAGTTTATCGAACATTCAGTACTTC.

The rearrangement links TRBV12-1 to TRBJ2-3; the table assigns TRBD2, which was not confirmed against the DNA. TRBV12-1 corresponds to a pseudogene. The CDR3 has 16 amino acids. The CDR3 DNA sequence: TGTGCCAGCAGGAGCCCCCCAGGGACTAGCTCAGATACGCAGTATTTT. This codes for CASRSPPGTSSDTQYF.

The chain carries TRBV5-4 and TRBJ2-7; no definite D call. Trimming took off 4 bases at V and 1 base at J, with 12 bases between the two ends. The CDR3 totals 14 residues. CDR1 and CDR2 from the germline V gene are SGHNT and YYREEE (reference sequence). The CDR3 reads CASSTYRRSYEQYF. CDR3 nucleotides: TGTGCCAGCAGCACTTATAGGCGATCCTACGAGCAGTACTTC.

The V and J genes are TRBV24-1 and TRBJ1-2; 11 bases fit TRBD1. Per the germline V gene, CDR1 is KGHDR and CDR2 is SFDVKD. The V segment lost 9 bases and the J segment 7 bases; nucleotides outside the gene matches: 6. The CDR3 is made up of 13 amino acids. The CDR3 DNA reads as TGTGCCACCCGGGACAGGGGGTTGGGTGGCTACACCTTC. It codes for CATRDRGLGGYTF.

This chain joins TRBV28 and TRBJ2-3; the D is unclear. CDR1 and CDR2 from the germline V gene are MDHEN and SYDVKM. V was cut by 1 base and J by 0 bases, with 23 bases left in between. This CDR3 comprises 20 residues. The CDR3 reads CASSLSVGRAEQTSTDTQYF. In DNA, the CDR3 is TGTGCCAGCAGTTTATCCGTAGGTAGGGCGGAGCAGACTAGCACAGATACGCAGTATTTT.

Written as DNA, the CDR3 is TGTGCCAGCAGTGACCGCCGTGACAGACCCGAGCAGTACTTC. Encoded protein: CASSDRRDRPEQYF. This chain uses TRBV25-1 with TRBJ2-7; D is possibly TRBD1 (5 bases). This CDR3 comprises 14 residues. The V end was cut by 3 bases, the J end by 6 bases, with 15 bases between. Germline CDR1 and CDR2: MGHDK and SYGVNS.